These 2 T cell receptor beta chains originate from one sample sequenced in a study of a mutant IDH1 vaccine in newly diagnosed glioma (dated by TCRdb to the early 2020s). What the time point label conveys for this sample: week 11, during vaccination. Each vaccine dose, consisting of 300 ug of a 20-mer mutant IDH1 peptide in Montanide, was administered subcutaneously with topical imiquimod. Library preparation employed the immunoSEQ multiplex PCR assay. TCRdb carries this immuneACCESS record with in-frame sequences only. Its versions omit some clonotypes, under half of them owing to an unresolved V gene in the studies checked, with the rest unexplained. This sample holds 100,000 to 150,000 clones; about 80% were observed only once. The ten largest clonotypes hold 4.5% to 6% of the sample. These receptors' antigens are unknown. Here the sequenced sample was PBMCs, taken from a glioma patient whose treatment included an IDH1 peptide vaccine. These receptors were obtained from a man in his forties with glioma.

V and J are TRBV4-1 and TRBJ2-1, with 11 bases lining up with TRBD1. V lost 3 bases and J lost 6; bases outside the gene matches: 4. Germline V gene data show CDR1 as MGHRA and CDR2 as YSYEKL. The CDR3 totals 15 residues. The chain's CDR3 is CASSQAGQGVNEQFF. The DNA for the CDR3 is TGCGCCAGCAGCCAGGCGGGACAGGGGGTCAATGAGCAGTTCTTC.

This chain links TRBV7-2 with TRBJ1-1, with D hard to call. This CDR3 has 13 amino acids. Trimming stripped 0 bases from V and 4 bases from J, with 6 bases between. From germline, CDR1 is SGHTA and CDR2 FQGNSA. DNA of the CDR3: TGTGCCAGCAGCTTAGCGTCTATCACTGAAGCTTTCTTT. It is translated as CASSLASITEAFF. Complete variable domain (other parts from reference TRBV7-2 and TRBJ1-1): GAGVSQSPSNKVTEKGKDVELRCDPISGHTALYWYRQSLGQGLEFLIYFQGNSAPDKSGLPSDRFSAERTGGSVSTLTIQRTQQEDSAVYLCASSLASITEAFFGQGTRLTVV.